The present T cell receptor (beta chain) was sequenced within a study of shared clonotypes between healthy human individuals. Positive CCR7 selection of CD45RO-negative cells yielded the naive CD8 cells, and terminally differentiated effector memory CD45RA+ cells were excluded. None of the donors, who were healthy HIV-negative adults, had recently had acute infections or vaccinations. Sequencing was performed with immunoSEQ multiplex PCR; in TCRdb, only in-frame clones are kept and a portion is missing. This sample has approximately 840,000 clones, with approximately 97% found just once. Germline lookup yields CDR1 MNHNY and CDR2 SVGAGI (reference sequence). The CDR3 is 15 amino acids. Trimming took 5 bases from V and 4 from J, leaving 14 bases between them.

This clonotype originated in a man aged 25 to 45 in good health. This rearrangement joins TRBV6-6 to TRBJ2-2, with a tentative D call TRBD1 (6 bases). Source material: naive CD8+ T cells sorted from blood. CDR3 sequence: CASSTLTGATGELFF. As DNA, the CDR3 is TGTGCCAGCAGTACACTGACAGGAGCCACCGGGGAGCTGTTTTTT.